This T cell receptor (beta chain) was documented in a study of T-cell reconstitution after alpha-beta-depleted transplantation in children. Trimming shortened V by 6 bases and J by 4 bases, and 22 bases separated the two germline ends. The CDR3 spans 16 residues. Germline assignment: CDR1 MNHEY and CDR2 SMNVEV (reference sequence). During its preparation, the TCRbeta library received unique molecular identifiers. TCRdb re-analysed the PCR reads in MiXCR, keeping a single row per CDR3 protein. The sample carries about 410,000 distinct CDR3 sequences, roughly 21% recorded once. The source of this sequence is a human donor who donated a stem cell graft to a child with acute myeloid leukemia. The V and J genes are TRBV27 and TRBJ2-7; a weak D match, TRBD2 (7 bases). Sequencing was performed on PBMCs from the stem cell graft donor, taken from the stem cell graft. CDR3 DNA sequence: TGTGCCAGCAGCTCCCCGGGGGGCAGACCTTCATACGAGCAGTACTTC. Amino acids: CASSSPGGRPSYEQYF.